Below are 27 T cell receptor beta chains sequenced from a single sample in a study of T cells after yellow fever vaccination. TCRdb re-derived calls from the 5' RACE reads in MiXCR, one entry per CDR3 protein. The data show just under 600,000 distinct CDR3 sequences, about 13% seen once. Sample: PBMCs, taken on the day of the yellow fever booster vaccination. These receptors were obtained from a man aged 25 to 40 who received the YFV17D yellow fever vaccine.

This clonotype has a count of ten or more. The CDR3 loop reads CSARGGGNQETQYF. CDR3 coding DNA: TGCAGTGCTAGAGGAGGGGGAAACCAAGAGACCCAGTACTTC. The chain employs TRBV20-1 and TRBJ2-5, with a tentative D call TRBD1 (6 bases). V lost 1 base, J lost 0 bases, and 9 bases lay in between. Germline V gives CDR1 DFQATT, CDR2 SNEGSKA (reference sequence). This CDR3 has 14 amino acids.

A few counts support this clonotype. The chain couples TRBV27 to TRBJ2-2; D remains ambiguous. The CDR3 is made up of 14 amino acids. With 0 bases removed from V and 6 bases from J, the gap between germline ends came to 8 bases. Per the germline V gene, CDR1 is MNHEY and CDR2 is SMNVEV (reference sequence). This CDR3 is CASSLSLVPGELFF. In DNA, the CDR3 is TGTGCCAGCAGTTTATCGCTAGTCCCCGGGGAGCTGTTTTTT.

This clonotype was seen a handful of times. V and J are TRBV6-1 and TRBJ1-2, with 8 bases identical to TRBD1. J was trimmed by 3 bases and V by 10 bases; bases with no gene match: 7. The germline V gene has CDR1 MNHNS and CDR2 SASEGT. CDR3 length: 13 residues. The CDR3 spells CAIPTQGDYGYTF. CDR3 nucleotide sequence: TGTGCCATCCCTACACAGGGGGACTATGGCTACACCTTC.

The J gene is TRBJ2-6, the V gene TRBV18; D gene unclear. The CDR3 sequence is 14 residues long. The V end was cut by 2 bases, the J end by 1 base, with 3 bases between. CDR1 is KGHSH and CDR2 is LQKENI in the germline V gene. CDR3 protein: CASSPWSGANVLTF. The DNA of the CDR3 is TGTGCCAGCTCACCATGGTCTGGGGCCAACGTCCTGACTTTC.

The genes are TRBV10-3 and TRBJ2-2; D is ambiguous. Trimming shortened V by 8 bases and J by 1 base, and 11 bases separated the two germline ends. The CDR3 totals 14 residues. CDR1 and CDR2 from the germline V gene are ENHRY and SYGVKD. CDR3 in amino acids: CAILFQVNTGELFF. CDR3 nucleotide sequence: TGTGCCATCCTGTTCCAAGTGAACACCGGGGAGCTGTTTTTT.

The chain carries TRBV7-6 and TRBJ2-1; no clear D gene. The CDR3 has 9 amino acids. Trimming took off 9 bases at V and 5 bases at J, with 2 bases between the two ends. Germline assignment: CDR1 SGHVS and CDR2 FNYEAQ. CDR3 in DNA: TGTGCCAGGGACAATGAGCAGTTCTTC. Translation: CARDNEQFF.

This clonotype was observed a few times. The chain is built from TRBV6-2 or TRBV6-3 and TRBJ1-2, with D unresolved. The CDR3 extends over 15 amino acids. V was clipped by 1 base and J by 2 bases, with 11 bases between them. CDR1 is MNHEY and CDR2 is SVGEGT in the germline V gene. CDR3 sequence: CASSYFTHTNYGYTF. CDR3 sequence (DNA): TGTGCCAGCAGTTACTTTACCCATACCAACTATGGCTACACCTTC.

The J gene is TRBJ2-5, the V gene TRBV12-3 or TRBV12-4, with 16 bases aligning to TRBD2. J gave up 2 bases and V 2 bases, and 8 bases lay outside the gene matches. The CDR3 length is 19 residues. The CDR3 reads CASSLQLGLAGGWQETQYF. CDR3 bases: TGTGCCAGCAGTTTACAGTTGGGACTAGCGGGAGGGTGGCAAGAGACCCAGTACTTC.

The chain carries TRBV7-2 and TRBJ2-4, with D maybe TRBD2 (7 bases). The CDR3 loop spans 14 amino acids. Trimming took off 4 bases at V and 10 bases at J, with 17 bases between the two ends. Per the germline V gene, CDR1 is SGHTA and CDR2 is FQGNSA. The CDR3: CASSSNGGLRIQYF. The CDR3, as DNA: TGTGCCAGCAGCTCCAACGGGGGGCTTCGGATTCAGTACTTC.

This clonotype was picked up a small number of times. The CDR3 DNA reads as TGTGCCAGCCTTCAAACAGGGGGCACAGATACGCAGTATTTT. Protein product: CASLQTGGTDTQYF. This chain connects TRBV6-1 to TRBJ2-3, with TRBD1 identical over 7 bases. The V gene's germline CDR1 is MNHNS and CDR2 SASEGT. Germline trimming cut 8 bases from V and 1 base from J; bases unmatched to any gene: 6. The CDR3 covers 14 residues.

The chain joins TRBV3-1 to TRBJ2-1; D may be TRBD1 (6 bases). Trimming removed 7 bases at V and 6 bases at J, with 16 bases between. This CDR3 comprises 14 residues. Germline CDR1 LGHDT, CDR2 YNNKEL (reference sequence). CDR3 bases: TGTGCCAGCACCCGCCGGGACAAGACCAATGAGCAGTTCTTC. It encodes CASTRRDKTNEQFF.

The chain combines TRBV7-2 with TRBJ2-1; 9 bases agree with TRBD1. V was clipped by 3 bases and J by 6 bases; unmatched bases: 9. Germline V gene data show CDR1 as SGHTA and CDR2 as FQGNSA. The CDR3 extends over 16 amino acids. The CDR3, as DNA: TGTGCCAGCAGCTTCGTCGGGACAGGGAATTTCAATGAGCAGTTCTTC. Protein sequence: CASSFVGTGNFNEQFF.

The chain links TRBV20-1 to TRBJ1-1, with D perhaps matching TRBD1 (6 bases). Germline CDR1 is DFQATT and CDR2 is SNEGSKA (reference sequence). Deletions cut 3 bases from V and 0 bases from J, with 8 bases between. The CDR3 is made up of 13 amino acids. The CDR3 region has the DNA TGCAGTGCTAGTGGACAGCTGAACACTGAAGCTTTCTTT. Its protein product is CSASGQLNTEAFF.

This chain connects TRBV4-3 to TRBJ2-2; 16 bases align to TRBD2. V was clipped by 6 bases and J by 4 bases; unmatched bases: 8. From germline, CDR1 is LGHNA and CDR2 YSLEER. CDR3 length: 18 amino acids. The CDR3 region has the DNA TGCGCCAGCAGGGGACTAGCGGGAGGGATTGTAGGCACCGGGGAGCTGTTTTTT. Residues: CASRGLAGGIVGTGELFF.

Ten or more counts support this clonotype. The V call is TRBV12-3 or TRBV12-4, the J call TRBJ2-3, with 13 bases matching TRBD2. This CDR3 is built from 16 residues. V trimming: 4 bases; J trimming: 4 bases; junction bases outside the gene matches: 5. The CDR3 protein is CASSSGLAGVSDTQYF. The CDR3 bases are TGTGCCAGCAGTTCAGGACTAGCGGGAGTATCAGATACGCAGTATTTT.

The V gene is TRBV7-9, the J gene TRBJ2-7; 9 bases agree with TRBD1. The ends lost 5 bases at V and 2 bases at J; junction bases unmatched: 13. Germline V gene lookup returns CDR1 SEHNR and CDR2 FQNEAQ (reference sequence). The CDR3 has 17 amino acids. Here the CDR3 DNA reads TGTGCCAGCAGCCCCTCTCTTGACAGGGGGGACCCCTACGAGCAGTACTTC. Translated: CASSPSLDRGDPYEQYF.

This clonotype was observed a few times. The rearrangement uses TRBV20-1 and TRBJ2-7; 11 bases are shared with TRBD2. CDR3 size: 13 residues. V was clipped by 3 bases and J by 6 bases; unmatched bases: 4. Germline loops: CDR1 DFQATT, CDR2 SNEGSKA (reference sequence). The CDR3 DNA follows: TGCAGTGCTAGCGGGCTAGCGGGAGGCGAGCAGTACTTC. Protein sequence: CSASGLAGGEQYF.

This chain uses TRBV29-1 with TRBJ2-5, with D maybe TRBD2 (6 bases). The CDR3 consists of 13 residues. Germline V CDR1 and CDR2: SQVTM, ANQGSEA. V lost 6 bases and J 0 bases, leaving 11 bases between the germline ends. Here the CDR3 DNA reads TGCAGCGTCTTAGGAGGGGACCAAGAGACCCAGTACTTC. It is translated as CSVLGGDQETQYF.

This clonotype was counted a few times. This chain links TRBV28 with TRBJ2-7; possibly TRBD1 for D (5 bases). From germline, CDR1 is MDHEN and CDR2 SYDVKM. V lost 10 bases to trimming and J lost 4 bases, with 11 bases between them. The CDR3 totals 11 residues. The CDR3 DNA reads as TGTGCCACGACAGTGTCTTACGAGCAGTACTTC. It specifies CATTVSYEQYF.

This clonotype was seen a handful of times. The rearrangement uses TRBV19 and TRBJ2-3, with a tentative D call TRBD2 (6 bases). This CDR3 comprises 17 residues. Germline V gives CDR1 LNHDA, CDR2 SQIVND (reference sequence). The V end was cut by 4 bases, the J end by 1 base, with 18 bases between. CDR3 residues: CASSNLGLEVRTDTQYF. DNA of the CDR3: TGTGCCAGTAGTAATTTGGGACTGGAGGTCCGCACAGATACGCAGTATTTT.

This clonotype has only one observation. Its ends do not fully match the called genes, so a read error is possible. Here the CDR3 DNA reads TGTGCCTGCAGTTTATCTGGAGGCGAGCAGTACTTC. Its translation is CACSLSGGEQYF. This chain connects TRBV12-3 or TRBV12-4 to TRBJ2-7; possible D gene TRBD2, 5 bases. The CDR3 has 12 amino acids.

In this sample, this clonotype turned up a few times. J is TRBJ1-4 and V is TRBV20-1; no firm D call. The V gene lost 5 bases and the J gene lost 8 bases, with 15 bases spanning the gap. The germline CDR1 and CDR2 sequences are DFQATT and SNEGSKA (reference sequence). The length of the CDR3 is 13 residues. CDR3 loop: CSARAGRREKLFF. In DNA form, the CDR3 reads TGCAGTGCTCGCGCCGGACGAAGAGAAAAACTGTTTTTT.

The chain joins TRBV20-1 to TRBJ1-5, with D possibly being TRBD1 (5 bases). The V gene's germline CDR1 is DFQATT and CDR2 SNEGSKA (reference sequence). V lost 3 bases, J lost 2 bases, and 11 bases lay in between. There are 14 residues in the CDR3. This CDR3 reads CSASLARGNQPQHF. As DNA, the CDR3 is TGCAGTGCTAGTTTGGCCAGGGGCAATCAGCCCCAGCATTTT.

The chain carries TRBV6-5 and TRBJ2-2; 10 bases are shared with TRBD2. With 0 bases clipped from V and 5 bases from J, the junction kept 6 bases outside the gene matches. CDR3 length equals 17 residues. Germline loops: CDR1 MNHEY, CDR2 SVGAGI. The CDR3 spells CASSYSKREGVTGELFF. The CDR3 bases are TGTGCCAGCAGTTACTCCAAGCGGGAGGGGGTAACCGGGGAGCTGTTTTTT.

The V and J genes are TRBV7-2 and TRBJ2-7; TRBD2 agrees at 8 bases. Germline CDR1 SGHTA, CDR2 FQGNSA. This CDR3 spans 12 amino acids. The ends lost 11 bases at V and 2 bases at J; junction bases unmatched: 5. CDR3 loop: CASGLATYEQYF. CDR3 nucleotides: TGTGCCTCCGGACTAGCTACCTACGAGCAGTACTTC.

This chain links TRBV5-1 with TRBJ2-5; 7 bases map to TRBD2. CDR3 length: 14 amino acids. The germline V gene encodes CDR1 SGHRS and CDR2 YFSETQ. The ends lost 5 bases at V and 5 bases at J; junction bases unmatched: 9. DNA for the CDR3: TGCGCCAGCAGTTCTGGACTAGTCATGGAGACCCAGTACTTC. Amino acids: CASSSGLVMETQYF.

This chain uses TRBV20-1 with TRBJ2-1; weak D call: TRBD2 (6 bases). CDR1 DFQATT and CDR2 SNEGSKA come from the germline V gene (reference sequence). The CDR3 has 15 amino acids. The V end lost 3 bases, the J end lost 6 bases, and 18 bases lay between the germline ends. The CDR3 loop reads CSASLPGAPTNEQFF. The CDR3 DNA follows: TGCAGTGCTAGCCTGCCGGGAGCCCCCACCAATGAGCAGTTCTTC.